This entry is about one TCR beta chain. Graft tissue was processed to release intraepithelial and lamina propria lymphocytes. The sample originates from a study of graft-versus-host responses after intestinal transplantation. TCRdb's copy holds only in-frame clones and misses some; the assay was immunoSEQ multiplex PCR. Of about 8,900 clones detected, 60% to 70% appear once; the ten largest clones hold almost 9.5%. From germline, CDR1 is MDHEN and CDR2 SYDVKM. CDR3 length equals 15 residues. The V end lost 1 base, the J end lost 0 bases, and 9 bases lay between the germline ends. The sequenced sample was ileum tissue, obtained 450 to 470 days after transplant. The genes are TRBV28 and TRBJ1-2, with D hard to call. This TCR was sampled from a human patient who received an intestinal transplant, so some T cells may come from the graft donor. CDR3 protein: CASSLSGKANYGYTF. For the CDR3, the DNA is TGTGCCAGCAGTTTATCCGGGAAAGCTAACTATGGCTACACCTTC.